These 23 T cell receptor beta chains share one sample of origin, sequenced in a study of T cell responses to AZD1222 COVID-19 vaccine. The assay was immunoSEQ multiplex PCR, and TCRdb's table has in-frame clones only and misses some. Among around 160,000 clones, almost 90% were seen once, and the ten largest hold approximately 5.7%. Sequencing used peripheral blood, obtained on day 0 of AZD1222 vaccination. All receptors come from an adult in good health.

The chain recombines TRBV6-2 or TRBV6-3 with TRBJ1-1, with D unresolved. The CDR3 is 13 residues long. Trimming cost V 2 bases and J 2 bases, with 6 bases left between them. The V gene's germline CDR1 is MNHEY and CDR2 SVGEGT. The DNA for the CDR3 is TGTGCCAGCAGTTACGAGGTAAACACTGAAGCTTTCTTT. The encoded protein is CASSYEVNTEAFF.

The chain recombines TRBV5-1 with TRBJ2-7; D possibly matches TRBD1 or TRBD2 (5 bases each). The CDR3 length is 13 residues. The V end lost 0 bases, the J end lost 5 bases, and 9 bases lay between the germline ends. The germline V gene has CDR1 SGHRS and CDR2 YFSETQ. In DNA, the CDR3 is TGCGCCAGCAGCTTGGTTCTGGGACACGAGCAGTACTTC. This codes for CASSLVLGHEQYF.

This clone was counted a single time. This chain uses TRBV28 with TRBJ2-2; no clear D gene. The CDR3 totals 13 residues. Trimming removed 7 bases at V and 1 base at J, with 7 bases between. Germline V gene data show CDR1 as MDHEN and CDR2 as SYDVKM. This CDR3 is CASMTMNTGELFF. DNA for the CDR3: TGTGCCAGCATGACAATGAACACCGGGGAGCTGTTTTTT.

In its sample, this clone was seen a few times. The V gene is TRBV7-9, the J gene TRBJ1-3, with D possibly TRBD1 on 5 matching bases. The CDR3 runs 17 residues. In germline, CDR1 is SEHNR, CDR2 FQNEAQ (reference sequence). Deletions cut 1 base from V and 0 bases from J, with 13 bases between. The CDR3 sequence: CASSLVMGQFSGNTIYF. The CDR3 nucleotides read TGTGCCAGCAGCTTAGTAATGGGGCAGTTCTCTGGAAACACCATATATTTT.

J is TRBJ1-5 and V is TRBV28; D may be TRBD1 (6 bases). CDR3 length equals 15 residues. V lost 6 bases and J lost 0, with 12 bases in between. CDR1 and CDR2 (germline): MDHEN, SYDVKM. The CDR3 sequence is CASSGDTFSNQPQHF. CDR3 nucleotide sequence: TGTGCCAGCAGCGGGGACACTTTTAGCAATCAGCCCCAGCATTTT.

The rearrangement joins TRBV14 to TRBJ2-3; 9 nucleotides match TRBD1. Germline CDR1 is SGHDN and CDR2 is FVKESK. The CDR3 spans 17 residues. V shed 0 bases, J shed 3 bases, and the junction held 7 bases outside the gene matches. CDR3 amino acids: CASSQDGWGQGTDTQYF. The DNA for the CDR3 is TGTGCCAGCAGCCAAGATGGGTGGGGACAGGGAACAGATACGCAGTATTTT.

CDR3 residues: CASSPDSKVNEKLFF. For the CDR3, the DNA is TGTGCCAGCAGCCCAGACAGTAAGGTTAATGAAAAACTGTTTTTT. The chain uses TRBV4-2 and TRBJ1-4; TRBD1 is a possible D gene (5 bases). Germline CDR1 is LGHNA and CDR2 is YNFKEQ. Trimming removed 4 bases from V and 4 bases from J, with 13 bases in between. The CDR3 is 15 residues long.

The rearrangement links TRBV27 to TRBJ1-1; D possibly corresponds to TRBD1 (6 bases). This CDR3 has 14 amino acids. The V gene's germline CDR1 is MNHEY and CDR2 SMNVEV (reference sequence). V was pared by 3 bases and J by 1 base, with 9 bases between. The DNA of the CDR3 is TGTGCCAGCAGTTTTCAGGGGCCGAACACTGAAGCTTTCTTT. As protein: CASSFQGPNTEAFF.

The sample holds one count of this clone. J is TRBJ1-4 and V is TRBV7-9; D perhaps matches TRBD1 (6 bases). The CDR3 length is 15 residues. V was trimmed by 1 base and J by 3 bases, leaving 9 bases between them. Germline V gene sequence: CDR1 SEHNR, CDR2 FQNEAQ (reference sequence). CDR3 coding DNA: TGTGCCAGCAGCTTAGTGGCAGGGGCTAATGAAAAACTGTTTTTT. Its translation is CASSLVAGANEKLFF.

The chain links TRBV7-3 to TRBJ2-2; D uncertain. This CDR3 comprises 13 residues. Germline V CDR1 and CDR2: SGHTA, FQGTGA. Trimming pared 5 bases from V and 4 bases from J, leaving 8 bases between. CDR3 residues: CASSPQPTGELFF. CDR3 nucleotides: TGTGCCAGCAGCCCACAGCCCACCGGGGAGCTGTTTTTT.

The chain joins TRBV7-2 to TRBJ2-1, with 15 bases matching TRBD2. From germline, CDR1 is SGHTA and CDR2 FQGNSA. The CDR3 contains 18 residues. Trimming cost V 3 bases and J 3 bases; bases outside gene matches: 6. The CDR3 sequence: CASSFVGLAGGYYNEQFF. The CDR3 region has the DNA TGTGCCAGCAGCTTTGTGGGACTAGCGGGGGGTTACTACAATGAGCAGTTCTTC.

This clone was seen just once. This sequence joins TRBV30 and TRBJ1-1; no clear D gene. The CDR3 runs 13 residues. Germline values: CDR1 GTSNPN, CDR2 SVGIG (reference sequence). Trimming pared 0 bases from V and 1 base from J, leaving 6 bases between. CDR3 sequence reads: CAWSVNRNTEAFF. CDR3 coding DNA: TGTGCCTGGAGTGTGAACCGGAACACTGAAGCTTTCTTT. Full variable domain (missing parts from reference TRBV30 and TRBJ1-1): SQTIHQWPATLVQPVGSPLSLECTVEGTSNPNLYWYRQAAGRGLQLLFYSVGIGQISSEVPQNLSASRPQDRQFILSSKKLLLSDSGFYLCAWSVNRNTEAFFGQGTRLTVV.

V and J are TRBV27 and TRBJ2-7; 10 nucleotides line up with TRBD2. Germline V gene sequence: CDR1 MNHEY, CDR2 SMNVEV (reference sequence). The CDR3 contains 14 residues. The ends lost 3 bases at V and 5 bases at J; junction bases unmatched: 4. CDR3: CASSFSGGPDEQYF. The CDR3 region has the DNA TGTGCCAGCAGTTTTAGCGGGGGGCCTGACGAGCAGTACTTC.

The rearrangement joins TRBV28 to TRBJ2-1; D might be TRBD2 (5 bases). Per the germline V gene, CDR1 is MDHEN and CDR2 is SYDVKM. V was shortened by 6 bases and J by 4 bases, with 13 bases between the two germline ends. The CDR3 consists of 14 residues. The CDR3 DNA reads TGTGCCAGCAGCGGGATATGGTCTTACAATGAGCAGTTCTTC. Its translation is CASSGIWSYNEQFF.

The DNA for the CDR3 is TGTGCCATCAGCGACCCTGGGACAGGGGGCGGCTACACCTTC. It specifies CAISDPGTGGGYTF. This chain uses TRBV10-3 with TRBJ1-2, with 12 bases identical to TRBD1. Per the germline V gene, CDR1 is ENHRY and CDR2 is SYGVKD. Trimming at V came to 6 bases and at J to 8 bases, leaving 7 bases not matched to a gene. The CDR3 loop spans 14 amino acids.

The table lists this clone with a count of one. The CDR3 sequence: CASSLSFTGTDTQYF. As DNA, the CDR3 is TGTGCCAGCAGTTTATCCTTTACAGGCACAGATACGCAGTATTTT. J is TRBJ2-3 and V is TRBV27; D is undetermined. The CDR3 has 15 residues. Germline-derived CDR1 and CDR2 are MNHEY and SMNVEV (reference sequence). Trimming cost V 0 bases and J 1 base, with 8 bases left between them.

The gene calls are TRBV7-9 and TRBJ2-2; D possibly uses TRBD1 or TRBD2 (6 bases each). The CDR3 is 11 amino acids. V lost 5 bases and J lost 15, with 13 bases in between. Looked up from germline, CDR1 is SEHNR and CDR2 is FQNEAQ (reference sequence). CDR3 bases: TGTGCCAGCAGCCCTGGGGGGCAGGTGTTTTTT. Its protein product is CASSPGGQVFF.

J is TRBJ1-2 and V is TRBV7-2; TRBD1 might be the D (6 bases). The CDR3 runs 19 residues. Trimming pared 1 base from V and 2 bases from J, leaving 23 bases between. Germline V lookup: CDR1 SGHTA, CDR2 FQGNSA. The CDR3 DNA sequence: TGTGCCAGCAGCTTAGGATTCCGGGACACCTTAGCTTCAAACTATGGCTACACCTTC. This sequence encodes CASSLGFRDTLASNYGYTF. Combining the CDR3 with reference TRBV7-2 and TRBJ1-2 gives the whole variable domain GAGVSQSPSNKVTEKGKDVELRCDPISGHTALYWYRQSLGQGLEFLIYFQGNSAPDKSGLPSDRFSAERTGGSVSTLTIQRTQQEDSAVYLCASSLGFRDTLASNYGYTFGSGTRLTVV.

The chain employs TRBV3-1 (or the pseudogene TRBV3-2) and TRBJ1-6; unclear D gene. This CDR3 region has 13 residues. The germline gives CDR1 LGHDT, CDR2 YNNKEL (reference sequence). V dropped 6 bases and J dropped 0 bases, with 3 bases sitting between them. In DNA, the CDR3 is TGTGCCAGCAGTCGCTCCTATAATTCACCCCTCCACTTT. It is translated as CASSRSYNSPLHF.

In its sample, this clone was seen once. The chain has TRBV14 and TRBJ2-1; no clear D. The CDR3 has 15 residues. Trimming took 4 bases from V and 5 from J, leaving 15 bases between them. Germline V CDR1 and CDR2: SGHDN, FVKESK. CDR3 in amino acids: CASSLPVDPDNEQFF. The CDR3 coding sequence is TGTGCCAGCAGCCTTCCCGTTGACCCAGACAATGAGCAGTTCTTC.

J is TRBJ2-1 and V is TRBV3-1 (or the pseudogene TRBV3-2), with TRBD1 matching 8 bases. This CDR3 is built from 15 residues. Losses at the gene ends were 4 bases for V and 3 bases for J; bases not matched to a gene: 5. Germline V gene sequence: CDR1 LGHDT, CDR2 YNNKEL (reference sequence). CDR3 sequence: CASSLRTGFYNEQFF. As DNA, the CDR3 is TGTGCCAGCAGCCTAAGGACAGGGTTCTACAATGAGCAGTTCTTC.

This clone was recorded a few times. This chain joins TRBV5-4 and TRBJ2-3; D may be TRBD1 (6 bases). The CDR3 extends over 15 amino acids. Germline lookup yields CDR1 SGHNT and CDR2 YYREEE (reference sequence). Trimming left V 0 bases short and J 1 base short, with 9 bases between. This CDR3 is CASSLDQGRTDTQYF. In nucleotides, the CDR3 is TGTGCCAGCAGCTTGGACCAGGGGCGCACAGATACGCAGTATTTT.

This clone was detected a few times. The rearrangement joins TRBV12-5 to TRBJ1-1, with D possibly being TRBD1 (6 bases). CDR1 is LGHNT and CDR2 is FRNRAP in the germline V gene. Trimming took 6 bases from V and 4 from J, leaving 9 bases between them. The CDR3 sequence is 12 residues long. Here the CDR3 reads CASGTGSTEAFF. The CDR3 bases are TGTGCTAGTGGGACAGGCTCCACTGAAGCTTTCTTT.